Listed here are 22 T cell receptor beta chains from one sample, sequenced in a study of T cells in tuberculosis. Generated by immunoSEQ multiplex PCR, the TCRdb table keeps only in-frame clones and is missing some. Counted here are some 22,000 clones, around 97% occurring once; the ten biggest clones make up more than 5%. Sequencing was done on a sample of PBMCs. These receptors all stem from a donor aged 10-29 years with latent tuberculosis or without tuberculosis infection.

The chain has TRBV7-9 and TRBJ1-5; no clear D. Between the trimmed V and J ends, which lost 4 bases and 0 bases, there was a span of 16 bases. Germline V CDR1 and CDR2: SEHNR, FQNEAQ (reference sequence). The CDR3 length is 17 residues. DNA for the CDR3: TGTGCCAGCAGCTCCCCGAGACCTAGGAATAGCAATCAGCCCCAGCATTTT. It yields the protein CASSSPRPRNSNQPQHF.

The rearrangement links TRBV29-1 to TRBJ2-7; weak D call: TRBD1 (5 bases). CDR3 length equals 12 residues. CDR1 is SQVTM and CDR2 is ANQGSEA in the germline V gene. Trimming pared 4 bases from V and 4 bases from J, leaving 11 bases between. The CDR3, as DNA: TGCAGCGTTGTTGGGGCTCGTTACGAGCAGTACTTC. This gives the protein CSVVGARYEQYF.

J is TRBJ1-2 and V is TRBV21-1; the table's D call of TRBD1 was not tested on the DNA. TRBV21-1 is classified as a pseudogene. There are 14 residues in the CDR3. The CDR3 reads CASLSQGPIYGYTF. In nucleotides, the CDR3 is TGTGCCAGCCTCTCACAGGGACCGATCTATGGCTACACCTTC.

The V gene is TRBV18, the J gene TRBJ1-2, with TRBD1 matching 7 bases. Germline V CDR1 and CDR2: KGHSH, LQKENI. The CDR3 totals 15 residues. V lost 3 bases, J lost 3 bases, and 7 bases stayed unmatched. CDR3 sequence (DNA): TGTGCCAGCTCACCTAGGTCAGGGACAGACTATGGCTACACCTTC. This codes for CASSPRSGTDYGYTF. The entire variable domain, with the rest obtained from reference TRBV18 and TRBJ1-2, is as follows: NAGVMQNPRHLVRRRGQEARLRCSPMKGHSHVYWYRQLPEEGLKFMVYLQKENIIDESGMPKERFSAEFPKEGPSILRIQQVVRGDSAAYFCASSPRSGTDYGYTFGSGTRLTVV.

In its sample, this clone was seen once. The chain carries TRBV5-1 and TRBJ1-2, with D uncertain. The CDR3 covers 17 residues. Deletions cut 4 bases from V and 0 bases from J, with 19 bases between. Germline lookup yields CDR1 SGHRS and CDR2 YFSETQ. The CDR3 DNA is TGCGCCAGCAGCCCAGGACTAATGATAGCGGCTAACTATGGCTACACCTTC. Protein sequence: CASSPGLMIAANYGYTF.

The chain uses TRBV5-1 and TRBJ2-3; 8 nucleotides line up with TRBD2. The CDR3 sequence is 15 residues long. Germline V gene data show CDR1 as SGHRS and CDR2 as YFSETQ. V trimming: 7 bases; J trimming: 6 bases; junction bases outside the gene matches: 13. CDR3 sequence (DNA): TGCGCCAGCCAGCGGGGGAATCGGGCATTTGATACGCAGTATTTT. Amino acid sequence: CASQRGNRAFDTQYF.

This chain connects TRBV27 to TRBJ2-5; TRBD1 agrees at 8 bases. This CDR3 is built from 16 residues. The germline gives CDR1 MNHEY, CDR2 SMNVEV (reference sequence). V was clipped by 5 bases and J by 5 bases; unmatched bases: 13. CDR3 loop: CASSPRDRTPRETQYF. The CDR3 DNA reads as TGTGCCAGCAGTCCCCGGGACAGGACGCCCCGCGAGACCCAGTACTTC.

This rearrangement joins TRBV30 to TRBJ1-2; no reliable D call. Germline loops: CDR1 GTSNPN, CDR2 SVGIG (reference sequence). CDR3 length equals 15 residues. V lost 0 bases and J lost 3, with 14 bases in between. Written as DNA, the CDR3 is TGTGCCTGGAGTGTACTTCAACAGATCCACTATGGCTACACCTTC. Translating it yields CAWSVLQQIHYGYTF.

This rearrangement joins TRBV27 to TRBJ1-4; D might be TRBD1 (5 bases). This CDR3 is 14 amino acids long. Germline V gives CDR1 MNHEY, CDR2 SMNVEV (reference sequence). V dropped 5 bases and J dropped 4 bases, with 11 bases sitting between them. The CDR3 DNA sequence: TGTGCCAGCAGTCTTACAGGTTATAATGAAAAACTGTTTTTT. It is translated as CASSLTGYNEKLFF.

The chain carries TRBV5-4 and TRBJ1-4, with D possibly TRBD1 on 6 matching bases. This CDR3 is 15 amino acids long. The V gene's germline CDR1 is SGHNT and CDR2 YYREEE (reference sequence). Between the trimmed V and J ends, which lost 4 bases and 0 bases, there was a span of 10 bases. The CDR3: CASSRGGPTNEKLFF. The CDR3 DNA is TGTGCCAGCAGCCGGGGGGGGCCAACTAATGAAAAACTGTTTTTT.

V is TRBV7-3 and J is TRBJ2-2; 7 bases line up with TRBD1. J was trimmed by 13 bases and V by 2 bases; bases with no gene match: 13. The CDR3 has 15 amino acids. In germline, CDR1 is SGHTA, CDR2 FQGTGA. CDR3 protein: CASSLGDRIGQGLFF. The CDR3 DNA is TGTGCCAGCAGCTTAGGGGACAGAATTGGTCAAGGGCTGTTTTTT.

The chain carries TRBV18 and TRBJ2-6, with 8 bases fitting TRBD1. This CDR3 region has 17 residues. CDR1 and CDR2 from the germline V gene are KGHSH and LQKENI. J lost 0 bases, V lost 3 bases, and 4 bases had no gene match. In nucleotides, the CDR3 is TGTGCCAGCTCACCCGTCAGGGGGCTCTCTGGGGCCAACGTCCTGACTTTC. Amino acid sequence: CASSPVRGLSGANVLTF.

The chain couples TRBV5-6 to TRBJ2-2; 8 bases map to TRBD2. V lost 0 bases and J lost 4; bases outside the gene matches: 8. CDR1 and CDR2 from the germline V gene are SGHDT and YYEEEE. CDR3 length equals 17 residues. The CDR3 protein is CASSLAQLAASTGELFF. CDR3 DNA: TGTGCCAGCAGCTTGGCCCAACTAGCGGCCTCCACCGGGGAGCTGTTTTTT.

The chain carries TRBV7-2 and TRBJ2-7; D possibly corresponds to TRBD2 (5 bases). This CDR3 has 14 residues. With 1 base removed from V and 3 bases from J, the gap between germline ends came to 10 bases. Germline V lookup: CDR1 SGHTA, CDR2 FQGNSA. The CDR3 loop reads CASSLGREYYEQYF. The CDR3, as DNA: TGTGCCAGCAGCTTAGGTCGGGAATACTACGAGCAGTACTTC.

The rearrangement links TRBV2 to TRBJ1-4; D is unresolved. V was cut by 1 base and J by 5 bases, with 11 bases left in between. CDR3 length equals 15 residues. The V gene's germline CDR1 is SNHLY and CDR2 FYNNEI. CDR3 sequence: CASSEEPAGNEKLFF. In nucleotides, the CDR3 is TGTGCCAGCAGTGAAGAGCCAGCGGGAAATGAAAAACTGTTTTTT.

The chain carries TRBV2 and TRBJ2-7; D gene uncertain. The CDR3 loop spans 13 amino acids. The V gene's germline CDR1 is SNHLY and CDR2 FYNNEI. With 6 bases removed from V and 3 bases from J, the gap between germline ends came to 12 bases. CDR3 in amino acids: CASSALGVYEQYF. The CDR3 nucleotides read TGTGCCAGCAGCGCCCTAGGAGTCTACGAGCAGTACTTC.

V usage is TRBV4-2 and J usage is TRBJ2-5, with unresolved D. Germline V lookup: CDR1 LGHNA, CDR2 YNFKEQ. Trimming cost V 1 base and J 5 bases, with 8 bases left between them. The length of the CDR3 is 13 residues. The CDR3 DNA follows: TGTGCCAGCAGCCAAGTACAGCACGAGACCCAGTACTTC. Translated: CASSQVQHETQYF.

CDR3 residues: CASSSRDSLPIEQYF. The CDR3 DNA follows: TGTGCCAGCAGCTCCCGGGACAGTCTTCCTATAGAGCAGTACTTC. The chain couples TRBV7-9 to TRBJ2-7; 7 positions match TRBD1. V shed 4 bases and J 7 bases; nucleotides not matched to a gene: 13. This CDR3 has 15 amino acids. Germline V lookup: CDR1 SEHNR, CDR2 FQNEAQ (reference sequence).

DNA for the CDR3: TGTGCCAGCAGAGTACTAGCGGGGGTCAATGAGCAGTTCTTC. This codes for CASRVLAGVNEQFF. The chain joins TRBV2 to TRBJ2-1, with TRBD2 identical over 11 bases. J gave up 6 bases and V 6 bases, and 4 bases lay outside the gene matches. The length of the CDR3 is 14 residues. Germline lookup yields CDR1 SNHLY and CDR2 FYNNEI.

In this sample, this clone turned up once. The J gene is TRBJ1-5, the V gene TRBV30, with D perhaps TRBD1 (6 bases). Trimming pared 7 bases from V and 3 bases from J, leaving 13 bases between. Germline CDR1 GTSNPN, CDR2 SVGIG (reference sequence). CDR3 length: 13 residues. The CDR3 is CAFSTGTNQPQHF. The DNA for the CDR3 is TGTGCCTTCTCGACAGGAACCAATCAGCCCCAGCATTTT.

The chain has TRBV23-1 and TRBJ1-2, with a possible D match to TRBD1 (5 bases). TRBV23-1 is reported as an ORF; its role is uncertain. The CDR3 sequence is 14 residues long. Trimming took 0 bases from V and 2 from J, leaving 7 bases between them. This chain's CDR3 is CASSQSEGNYGYTF. CDR3 DNA: TGCGCCAGCAGTCAATCGGAGGGGAACTATGGCTACACCTTC.

The V call is TRBV10-3, the J call TRBJ2-7; 11 nucleotides agree with TRBD1. The V gene end was trimmed by 0 bases and the J gene end by 5 bases; junction bases not matched to a gene: 0. CDR1 ENHRY and CDR2 SYGVKD come from the germline V gene. This CDR3 is built from 14 residues. CDR3 in amino acids: CAISESDRGHEQYF. DNA of the CDR3: TGTGCCATCAGTGAGTCGGACAGGGGGCACGAGCAGTACTTC.